Following are 25 T cell receptor beta chains from one sample sequenced in a study of beta chain features in type 1 diabetes. Study-level results: Moderate yet significant TCRB CDR3 shortening was seen in Type 1 diabetes patients in all four CD4+ subsets.

The authors reverse transcribed all of the isolated RNA, so sequencing captured expressed TCRB transcripts. The method was immunoSEQ multiplex PCR; TCRdb's version includes in-frame clones alone and lacks a portion of them. The top ten hold about 0.011% of the sample, which has more than 250,000 clones, around 24% seen once. The antigens of these receptors remain unknown. The sequenced sample was naive CD4+ T cells from blood. Receptor source: a woman aged 30 to 39 with type 1 diabetes.

A few counts support this clone. The chain has TRBV19 and TRBJ2-5; D may be TRBD2 (6 bases). Germline V lookup: CDR1 LNHDA, CDR2 SQIVND (reference sequence). V was trimmed by 4 bases and J by 5 bases, leaving 11 bases between them. This CDR3 is built from 13 residues. The CDR3 sequence: CASSTGLVETQYF. The CDR3 coding sequence is TGTGCCAGTAGTACGGGACTTGTGGAGACCCAGTACTTC. The full variable domain, rest sourced from reference TRBV19 and TRBJ2-5, is DGGITQSPKYLFRKEGQNVTLSCEQNLNHDAMYWYRQDPGQGLRLIYYSQIVNDFQKGDIAEGYSVSREKKESFPLTVTSAQKNPTAFYLCASSTGLVETQYFGPGTRLLVL.

A few counts support this clone. Here the CDR3 reads CASSELVRSEQYF. In DNA form, the CDR3 reads TGTGCCAGCAGCGAATTAGTAAGATCCGAGCAGTACTTC. J is TRBJ2-7 and V is TRBV9; D is unresolved. V was shortened by 3 bases and J by 6 bases, with 13 bases between the two germline ends. Germline V gives CDR1 SGDLS, CDR2 YYNGEE. The CDR3 totals 13 residues.

This clone has more than one count but fewer than ten. The chain has TRBV5-1 and TRBJ2-7, with D perhaps matching TRBD2 (5 bases). CDR1 and CDR2 from the germline V gene are SGHRS and YFSETQ. The germline V and J ends were trimmed by 4 bases and 4 bases, with 9 bases remaining between them. CDR3 length: 12 amino acids. The CDR3 reads CASSSRGYEQYF. As DNA, the CDR3 is TGCGCCAGCAGCAGCCGGGGTTACGAGCAGTACTTC.

This clone was picked up a small number of times. J is TRBJ2-6 and V is TRBV7-3, with D possibly being TRBD1 (6 bases). Trimming cost V 6 bases and J 2 bases, with 11 bases left between them. The CDR3 runs to 15 residues. Germline V CDR1 and CDR2: SGHTA, FQGTGA. The CDR3, as DNA: TGTGCCAGCAGTCTGGGGGCAGCTGGGGCCAACGTCCTGACTTTC. Its protein is CASSLGAAGANVLTF.

The chain employs TRBV30 and TRBJ2-3; D is ambiguous. CDR1 is GTSNPN, CDR2 SVGIG, per germline (reference sequence). CDR3 length: 10 amino acids. The V gene lost 7 bases and the J gene lost 2 bases, with 4 bases spanning the gap. The CDR3: CAYLTDTQYF. CDR3 bases: TGTGCCTATCTCACAGATACGCAGTATTTT.

The chain couples TRBV2 to TRBJ2-7; TRBD2 matches 10 bases. The CDR3 totals 15 residues. Germline-derived CDR1 and CDR2 are SNHLY and FYNNEI. J gave up 2 bases and V 6 bases, and 7 bases lay outside the gene matches. DNA of the CDR3: TGTGCCAGCAGCCGTATGGGGACTAGCGCCTACGAGCAGTACTTC. Residues: CASSRMGTSAYEQYF.

This clone has more than one count but fewer than ten. The rearrangement links TRBV4-1 to TRBJ2-5; no clear D. There are 15 residues in the CDR3. V shed 0 bases and J shed 2 bases, with 10 bases lying between them. Germline V gives CDR1 MGHRA, CDR2 YSYEKL. DNA of the CDR3: TGCGCCAGCAGCCAAGATCTAGACCTGCAAGAGACCCAGTACTTC. This gives the protein CASSQDLDLQETQYF.

The genes are TRBV25-1 and TRBJ2-7, with D possibly being TRBD2 (6 bases). In germline, CDR1 is MGHDK, CDR2 SYGVNS. This CDR3 has 14 residues. V shed 4 bases and J shed 2 bases, with 12 bases lying between them. Written as DNA, the CDR3 is TGTGCCAGCAGTGCGACGGGGGAGACCTACGAGCAGTACTTC. As protein: CASSATGETYEQYF.

The V gene is TRBV29-1, the J gene TRBJ1-1, with 9 bases fitting TRBD1. After removal of 4 bases from V and 4 bases from J, the junction contained 13 bases not matched to a gene. There are 16 residues in the CDR3. Germline V gives CDR1 SQVTM, CDR2 ANQGSEA. CDR3 region: CSVAGANRGQGTEAFF. DNA of the CDR3: TGCAGCGTTGCCGGAGCGAACAGGGGGCAGGGCACTGAAGCTTTCTTT.

This sequence joins TRBV30 and TRBJ1-1; TRBD1 matches 8 bases. Looked up from germline, CDR1 is GTSNPN and CDR2 is SVGIG (reference sequence). V lost 0 bases and J lost 3; bases outside the gene matches: 12. This CDR3 has 17 residues. CDR3 coding DNA: TGTGCCTGGAGTGTAGGGCAGGGGGCGAGGAGGCACACTGAAGCTTTCTTT. Translating it yields CAWSVGQGARRHTEAFF.

The chain is built from TRBV30 and TRBJ2-5, with 8 bases fitting TRBD1. Germline CDR1 and CDR2: GTSNPN and SVGIG (reference sequence). The length of the CDR3 is 16 residues. V lost 1 base to trimming and J lost 4 bases; unmatched junction nucleotides: 11. The CDR3 nucleotides are TGTGCCTGGAGTGCCCTCGGCAGGGGGCAGGGAGAGACCCAGTACTTC. Protein product: CAWSALGRGQGETQYF.

The chain is built from TRBV7-9 and TRBJ1-2; D is possibly TRBD1 (5 bases). CDR3 size: 15 residues. V gave up 5 bases and J gave up 7 bases, with 20 bases separating them. In germline, CDR1 is SEHNR, CDR2 FQNEAQ (reference sequence). The CDR3 coding sequence is TGTGCCAGCAGCCCCAGTTCAGGGCGAAATACTGGCTACACCTTC. This gives the protein CASSPSSGRNTGYTF.

This clone has just a few counts. The chain couples TRBV18 to TRBJ2-1; 7 bases align to TRBD1. The CDR3 consists of 17 residues. V lost 1 base and J lost 0; bases outside the gene matches: 6. The germline CDR1 and CDR2 sequences are KGHSH and LQKENI. The CDR3 loop is CASSPRAGGDSYNEQFF. In DNA form, the CDR3 reads TGTGCCAGCTCACCACGAGCAGGGGGAGACTCCTACAATGAGCAGTTCTTC.

This rearrangement joins TRBV7-9 to TRBJ1-5; 7 bases are a match to TRBD1. The CDR3 length is 16 residues. With V trimmed by 5 bases and J by 2 bases, 9 bases remained unmatched. The V gene's germline CDR1 is SEHNR and CDR2 FQNEAQ (reference sequence). The CDR3 is CASSAFGTVGNQPQHF. CDR3 DNA: TGTGCCAGCAGCGCTTTCGGGACAGTGGGCAATCAGCCCCAGCATTTT.

The genes are TRBV19 and TRBJ2-1, with TRBD2 matching 14 bases. The CDR3 has 13 amino acids. The germline V gene has CDR1 LNHDA and CDR2 SQIVND (reference sequence). V was pared by 8 bases and J by 8 bases, with 2 bases of the junction left unmatched. CDR3: CASRTSGRYEQFF. The CDR3 region has the DNA TGTGCCAGTCGGACTAGCGGGAGGTATGAGCAGTTCTTC.

The chain employs TRBV7-6 and TRBJ2-5; 7 bases are a match to TRBD1. Germline CDR1 SGHVS, CDR2 FNYEAQ. Trimming at V came to 5 bases and at J to 5 bases, leaving 11 bases not matched to a gene. The CDR3 loop spans 15 amino acids. The CDR3 coding sequence is TGTGCCAGCAGCGGGCGACAGGGAACCGGGGAGACCCAGTACTTC. Protein sequence: CASSGRQGTGETQYF.

J is TRBJ2-7 and V is TRBV18; perhaps TRBD2 as D (5 bases). CDR3 length: 13 amino acids. V gave up 0 bases and J gave up 7 bases, with 10 bases separating them. Germline loops: CDR1 KGHSH, CDR2 LQKENI. The CDR3: CASSPPGRIEQYF. Written as DNA, the CDR3 is TGTGCCAGCTCACCACCAGGGAGAATTGAGCAGTACTTC. Using reference TRBV18 and TRBJ2-7 for the parts outside the CDR3, the full variable domain is NAGVMQNPRHLVRRRGQEARLRCSPMKGHSHVYWYRQLPEEGLKFMVYLQKENIIDESGMPKERFSAEFPKEGPSILRIQQVVRGDSAAYFCASSPPGRIEQYFGPGTRLTVT.

This clone was seen more than once but under ten times. The chain combines TRBV30 with TRBJ1-1; D not resolved. V lost 3 bases and J lost 1, with 6 bases in between. CDR1 GTSNPN and CDR2 SVGIG come from the germline V gene (reference sequence). CDR3 size: 12 residues. CDR3 DNA: TGTGCCTGGAGGAGGGCGAACACTGAAGCTTTCTTT. The encoded protein is CAWRRANTEAFF.

A few counts support this clone. The chain couples TRBV2 to TRBJ2-1; D call uncertain. V dropped 4 bases and J dropped 2 bases, with 6 bases sitting between them. The CDR3 spans 13 residues. Per the germline V gene, CDR1 is SNHLY and CDR2 is FYNNEI. The CDR3 region has the DNA TGTGCCAGCAGTGGACAAACCTACAATGAGCAGTTCTTC. Its protein product is CASSGQTYNEQFF.

The chain has TRBV29-1 and TRBJ1-5, with D unresolved. In germline, CDR1 is SQVTM, CDR2 ANQGSEA. V dropped 0 bases and J dropped 7 bases, with 10 bases sitting between them. The length of the CDR3 is 13 residues. CDR3 nucleotides: TGCAGCGTTGAAGAGGTAGGCGGACAGCCCCAGCATTTT. Protein product: CSVEEVGGQPQHF.

The chain uses TRBV5-1 and TRBJ2-2, with 9 bases matching TRBD1. V shed 4 bases and J 3 bases; nucleotides not matched to a gene: 1. The CDR3 spans 14 residues. Germline values: CDR1 SGHRS, CDR2 YFSETQ. CDR3 nucleotides: TGCGCCAGCAGCCGGACAGGGGACACCGGGGAGCTGTTTTTT. This gives the protein CASSRTGDTGELFF.

This clone has only a few counts. This chain links TRBV30 with TRBJ1-5; D gene uncertain. V shed 0 bases and J shed 0 bases, with 3 bases lying between them. The CDR3 is 13 amino acids. The germline CDR1 and CDR2 sequences are GTSNPN and SVGIG (reference sequence). CDR3 in amino acids: CAWSVYSNQPQHF. DNA of the CDR3: TGTGCCTGGAGTGTTTATAGCAATCAGCCCCAGCATTTT.

The chain couples TRBV4-2 to TRBJ2-1; 11 positions agree with TRBD2. Per the germline V gene, CDR1 is LGHNA and CDR2 is YNFKEQ. V gave up 4 bases and J gave up 9 bases; unmatched junction bases: 8. There are 15 residues in the CDR3. CDR3 loop: CASSPSLAGGGEQFF. CDR3 nucleotides: TGTGCCAGCAGCCCTAGCCTAGCGGGAGGTGGTGAGCAGTTCTTC.

There are a few counts of this clone. This chain links TRBV18 with TRBJ2-7; 11 positions match TRBD2. The CDR3 runs to 15 residues. From germline, CDR1 is KGHSH and CDR2 LQKENI. Unmatched junction bases numbered 0, after V lost 2 bases and J lost 0 bases. The CDR3 DNA sequence: TGTGCCAGCTCACCAACTAGCGGGAGCTCCTACGAGCAGTACTTC. The encoded protein is CASSPTSGSSYEQYF.

V is TRBV9 and J is TRBJ2-3; 9 nucleotides match TRBD2. V lost 4 bases and J lost 4; bases outside the gene matches: 7. This CDR3 spans 15 amino acids. The germline V gene encodes CDR1 SGDLS and CDR2 YYNGEE. CDR3 sequence (DNA): TGTGCCAGCAGCCTGACTAGCGGAGCTCCAGATACGCAGTATTTT. Protein product: CASSLTSGAPDTQYF.